A single sample gave rise to the 22 T cell receptor beta chains below, sequenced in a study of blood T cell repertoires in COVID-19. TCRdb's table, derived via immunoSEQ multiplex PCR, lists solely in-frame clones and lacks some. The sample consists of some 170,000 clones, 65% to 90% of them appearing once. Sequenced: PBMCs or T cells enriched from blood (not recorded which). These receptor sequences come from a man aged 50 to 59 who had recovered from COVID-19.

The chain recombines TRBV3-1 (or the pseudogene TRBV3-2) with TRBJ1-4; no clear D gene. Trimming shortened V by 4 bases and J by 5 bases, and 8 bases separated the two germline ends. The CDR3 extends over 13 amino acids. The germline V gene has CDR1 LGHDT and CDR2 YNNKEL (reference sequence). The CDR3 is CASSPRLNEKLFF. The CDR3 bases are TGTGCCAGCAGCCCTCGACTAAATGAAAAACTGTTTTTT.

The V and J genes are TRBV28 and TRBJ2-7; the match to TRBD1 covers 11 bases. V lost 6 bases to trimming and J lost 4 bases; unmatched junction nucleotides: 11. Germline CDR1 and CDR2: MDHEN and SYDVKM. The CDR3 is 16 amino acids. The CDR3 DNA sequence: TGTGCCAGCAGCGCTACCCGGACAGGGGGCTTTTACGAGCAGTACTTC. As protein: CASSATRTGGFYEQYF.

The rearrangement uses TRBV14 and TRBJ1-1; 8 bases line up with TRBD1. The germline V gene encodes CDR1 SGHDN and CDR2 FVKESK. This CDR3 spans 15 amino acids. The V segment lost 4 bases and the J segment 3 bases; nucleotides outside the gene matches: 7. For the CDR3, the DNA is TGTGCCAGCAGCCCTCGGACAGGGTGGGACACTGAAGCTTTCTTT. Translated, it gives CASSPRTGWDTEAFF.

CDR3 DNA sequence: TGTGCCAGCAGTTTTACAGGGTTTTACGAGCAGTACTTC. This sequence encodes CASSFTGFYEQYF. The chain joins TRBV27 to TRBJ2-7; maybe TRBD1 (6 bases). CDR1 and CDR2 (germline): MNHEY, SMNVEV (reference sequence). V dropped 3 bases and J dropped 4 bases, with 10 bases sitting between them. The length of the CDR3 is 13 residues.

V gene TRBV6-5 combines with J gene TRBJ1-4; 9 bases match TRBD1. The CDR3 is made up of 13 amino acids. The V gene end was trimmed by 5 bases and the J gene end by 12 bases; junction bases not matched to a gene: 7. Germline CDR1 MNHEY, CDR2 SVGAGI. This chain's CDR3 is CASSTYRGQELFF. The CDR3 nucleotides are TGTGCCAGCAGTACTTACAGGGGGCAGGAACTGTTTTTT.

The gene calls are TRBV7-2 and TRBJ1-6, with 7 bases fitting TRBD1. The length of the CDR3 is 16 residues. The J segment lost 6 bases and the V segment lost 5 bases, leaving 10 bases of the junction unmatched. Germline V lookup: CDR1 SGHTA, CDR2 FQGNSA. The CDR3 is CASSPEGGRVNSPLHF. As DNA, the CDR3 is TGTGCCAGCAGCCCCGAAGGGGGCAGAGTTAATTCACCCCTCCACTTT.

V gene TRBV5-1 combines with J gene TRBJ2-7; D might be TRBD2 (6 bases). Germline-derived CDR1 and CDR2 are SGHRS and YFSETQ. The germline V and J ends were trimmed by 1 base and 3 bases, with 8 bases remaining between them. The CDR3 contains 13 residues. The CDR3 protein is CASSLRGNYEQYF. The CDR3 region has the DNA TGCGCCAGCAGCTTGCGGGGGAACTACGAGCAGTACTTC.

The genes are TRBV5-1 and TRBJ2-3; 11 bases align to TRBD2. In germline, CDR1 is SGHRS, CDR2 YFSETQ. The CDR3 contains 17 residues. V was clipped by 0 bases and J by 2 bases; unmatched bases: 5. CDR3 loop: CASSLVGTSGTTDTQYF. The CDR3 DNA follows: TGCGCCAGCAGCTTGGTCGGGACTAGCGGAACCACAGATACGCAGTATTTT.

V is TRBV19 and J is TRBJ2-2, with D perhaps matching TRBD2 (5 bases). The CDR3 is made up of 16 amino acids. In germline, CDR1 is LNHDA, CDR2 SQIVND (reference sequence). The V end lost 7 bases, the J end lost 5 bases, and 20 bases lay between the germline ends. The CDR3 protein is CASTPPGISGTGELFF. The CDR3 nucleotides read TGTGCCAGTACCCCCCCGGGGATCTCGGGAACCGGGGAGCTGTTTTTT.

The rearrangement joins TRBV10-1 to TRBJ1-5; D is possibly TRBD1 (5 bases). This CDR3 has 13 residues. V was clipped by 6 bases and J by 3 bases, with 9 bases between them. Per germline, CDR1 WNHNN and CDR2 SYGVQD (reference sequence). The CDR3 bases are TGCGCCAGCAGCTCAGGGCCCAATCAGCCCCAGCATTTT. Translating it yields CASSSGPNQPQHF.

This clone was recorded a few times. The V call is TRBV7-8, the J call TRBJ1-1, with TRBD1 as a possible D gene (5 bases). CDR3 size: 14 residues. CDR1 and CDR2 from the germline V gene are SGHVS and FQNEAQ. Trimming cost V 5 bases and J 4 bases, with 14 bases left between them. The CDR3, as DNA: TGTGCCAGCAGCGTGACAGTACGGAGCACTGAAGCTTTCTTT. It is translated as CASSVTVRSTEAFF.

The V gene is TRBV3-1 (or the pseudogene TRBV3-2), the J gene TRBJ1-3; 11 positions agree with TRBD1. Per the germline V gene, CDR1 is LGHDT and CDR2 is YNNKEL (reference sequence). This CDR3 has 16 amino acids. Germline trimming cut 4 bases from V and 2 bases from J; bases unmatched to any gene: 4. The CDR3: CASSLGTGGTGNTIYF. CDR3 coding DNA: TGTGCCAGCAGCCTAGGGACAGGGGGTACTGGAAACACCATATATTTT.

V usage is TRBV2 and J usage is TRBJ1-5; D perhaps matches TRBD1 (5 bases). The CDR3 spans 15 residues. Per germline, CDR1 SNHLY and CDR2 FYNNEI. V was trimmed by 3 bases and J by 4 bases, leaving 13 bases between them. The CDR3 protein is CASSEEGFGNQPQHF. CDR3 bases: TGTGCCAGCAGTGAGGAGGGGTTCGGGAATCAGCCCCAGCATTTT.

V is TRBV6-4 and J is TRBJ1-3; 10 nucleotides match TRBD1. Per germline, CDR1 MRHNA and CDR2 SNTAGT. The CDR3 sequence is 15 residues long. Unmatched junction bases numbered 9, after V lost 8 bases and J lost 5 bases. DNA of the CDR3: TGTGCCAGCCATGACAGGGGGCGAGGCAGAAACACCATATATTTT. Its protein product is CASHDRGRGRNTIYF.

The chain couples TRBV28 to TRBJ2-7; TRBD2 matches at 12 bases. J gave up 2 bases and V 6 bases, and 14 bases lay outside the gene matches. Per the germline V gene, CDR1 is MDHEN and CDR2 is SYDVKM. This CDR3 region has 18 residues. In DNA, the CDR3 is TGTGCCAGCAGGATCCTGAGGCTAGCGGGGGGGCGAACCTACGAGCAGTACTTC. Its protein product is CASRILRLAGGRTYEQYF.

The table lists this clone with a few counts. The chain recombines TRBV6-5 with TRBJ1-2; D perhaps matches TRBD1 (6 bases). V was clipped by 10 bases and J by 7 bases, with 16 bases between them. Looked up from germline, CDR1 is MNHEY and CDR2 is SVGAGI. The CDR3 is made up of 12 amino acids. CDR3 in amino acids: CAIVGGAGGYTF. The CDR3 coding sequence is TGTGCCATCGTCGGGGGGGCGGGTGGCTACACCTTC.

The chain combines TRBV14 with TRBJ2-3; weak D call: TRBD1 (6 bases). Trimming removed 1 base at V and 5 bases at J, with 16 bases between. CDR1 and CDR2 (germline): SGHDN, FVKESK. CDR3 length: 16 amino acids. CDR3 sequence (DNA): TGTGCCAGCAGCCAAGCCGCAGGGGCACTTGGAGATACGCAGTATTTT. This codes for CASSQAAGALGDTQYF.

This rearrangement joins TRBV19 to TRBJ1-3; 8 bases line up with TRBD1. Germline V gene data show CDR1 as LNHDA and CDR2 as SQIVND (reference sequence). Unmatched junction bases numbered 14, after V lost 10 bases and J lost 6 bases. The CDR3 is 15 residues long. The CDR3 nucleotides are TGTGCCACCAGACAGGGGACCTTCTCAGAAAACACCATATATTTT. Protein product: CATRQGTFSENTIYF.

V is TRBV19 and J is TRBJ1-5; weak D call: TRBD1 (5 bases). Germline loops: CDR1 LNHDA, CDR2 SQIVND (reference sequence). V was cut by 6 bases and J by 2 bases, with 14 bases left in between. The CDR3 loop spans 15 amino acids. CDR3 loop: CASRLGGMGNQPQHF. As DNA, the CDR3 is TGTGCCAGTAGGTTGGGGGGGATGGGCAATCAGCCCCAGCATTTT.

The chain uses TRBV2 and TRBJ1-2, with TRBD1 matching 8 bases. The V gene's germline CDR1 is SNHLY and CDR2 FYNNEI. The CDR3 totals 11 residues. With 8 bases clipped from V and 8 bases from J, the junction kept 4 bases outside the gene matches. The CDR3 DNA reads as TGTGCCAGCCACGGGACAGGCGGCTACACCTTC. Translating it yields CASHGTGGYTF.

This chain joins TRBV30 and TRBJ2-7; TRBD1 aligns across 7 bases. The CDR3 spans 14 residues. Germline assignment: CDR1 GTSNPN and CDR2 SVGIG (reference sequence). The trim removed 6 bases at V and 3 bases at J, leaving 11 bases unmatched. CDR3 nucleotide sequence: TGTGCCTGTTTCGAGACAGGGAAGGGCTACGAGCAGTACTTC. Its protein product is CACFETGKGYEQYF.

This chain uses TRBV9 with TRBJ1-1; D is ambiguous. Germline CDR1 reads SGDLS; CDR2 reads YYNGEE. The length of the CDR3 is 12 residues. V was clipped by 0 bases and J by 3 bases, with 3 bases between them. CDR3 protein: CASSVADTEAFF. The CDR3 coding sequence is TGTGCCAGCAGCGTAGCAGACACTGAAGCTTTCTTT.